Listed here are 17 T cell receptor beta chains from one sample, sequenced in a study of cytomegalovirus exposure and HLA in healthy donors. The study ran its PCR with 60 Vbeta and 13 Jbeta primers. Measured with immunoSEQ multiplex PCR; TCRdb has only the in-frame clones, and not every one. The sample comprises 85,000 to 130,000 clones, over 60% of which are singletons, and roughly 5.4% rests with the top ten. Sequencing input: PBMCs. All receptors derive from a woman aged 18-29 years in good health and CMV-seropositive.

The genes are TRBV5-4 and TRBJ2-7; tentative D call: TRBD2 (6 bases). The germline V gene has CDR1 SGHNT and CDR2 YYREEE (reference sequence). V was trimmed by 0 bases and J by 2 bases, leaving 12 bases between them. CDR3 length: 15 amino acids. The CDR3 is CASSLVGSLAYEQYF. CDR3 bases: TGTGCCAGCAGCTTGGTCGGGAGCCTTGCCTACGAGCAGTACTTC. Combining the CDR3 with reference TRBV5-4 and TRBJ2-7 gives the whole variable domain ETGVTQSPTHLIKTRGQQVTLRCSSQSGHNTVSWYQQALGQGPQFIFQYYREEENGRGNFPPRFSGLQFPNYSSELNVNALELDDSALYLCASSLVGSLAYEQYFGPGTRLTVT.

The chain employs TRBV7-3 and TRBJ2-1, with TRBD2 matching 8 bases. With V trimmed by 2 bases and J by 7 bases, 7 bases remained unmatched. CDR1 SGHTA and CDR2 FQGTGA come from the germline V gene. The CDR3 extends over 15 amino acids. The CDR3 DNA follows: TGTGCCAGCAGCTTAGTACGGGAGGGCCTGAATGAGCAGTTCTTC. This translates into CASSLVREGLNEQFF.

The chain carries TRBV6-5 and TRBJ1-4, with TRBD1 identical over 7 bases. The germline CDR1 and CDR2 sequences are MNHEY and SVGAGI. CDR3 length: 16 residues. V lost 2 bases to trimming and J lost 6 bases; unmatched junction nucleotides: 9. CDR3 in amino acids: CASSYDKGGGDEKLFF. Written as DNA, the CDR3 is TGTGCCAGCAGTTACGATAAAGGGGGCGGGGATGAAAAACTGTTTTTT.

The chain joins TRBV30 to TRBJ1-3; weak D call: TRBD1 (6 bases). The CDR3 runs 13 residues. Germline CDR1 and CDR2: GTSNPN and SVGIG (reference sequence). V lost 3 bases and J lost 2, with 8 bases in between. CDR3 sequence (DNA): TGTGCCTGGAGCGGACAGACTGGAAACACCATATATTTT. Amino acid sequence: CAWSGQTGNTIYF.

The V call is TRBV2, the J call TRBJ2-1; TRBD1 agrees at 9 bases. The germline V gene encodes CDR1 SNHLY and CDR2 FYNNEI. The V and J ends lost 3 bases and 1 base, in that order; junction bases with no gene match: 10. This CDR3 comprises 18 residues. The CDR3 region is CASSDIWTGDTSYNEQFF. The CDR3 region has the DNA TGTGCCAGCAGTGATATCTGGACAGGGGATACTTCCTACAATGAGCAGTTCTTC. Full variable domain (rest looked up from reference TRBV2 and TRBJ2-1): EPEVTQTPSHQVTQMGQEVILRCVPISNHLYFYWYRQILGQKVEFLVSFYNNEISEKSEIFDDQFSVERPDGSNFTLKIRSTKLEDSAMYFCASSDIWTGDTSYNEQFFGPGTRLTVL.

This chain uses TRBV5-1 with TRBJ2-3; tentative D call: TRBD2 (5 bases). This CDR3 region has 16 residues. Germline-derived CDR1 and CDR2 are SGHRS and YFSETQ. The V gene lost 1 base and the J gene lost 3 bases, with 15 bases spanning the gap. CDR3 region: CASSLTPGPGTDTQYF. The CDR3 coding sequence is TGCGCCAGCAGCTTGACTCCGGGCCCGGGGACAGATACGCAGTATTTT.

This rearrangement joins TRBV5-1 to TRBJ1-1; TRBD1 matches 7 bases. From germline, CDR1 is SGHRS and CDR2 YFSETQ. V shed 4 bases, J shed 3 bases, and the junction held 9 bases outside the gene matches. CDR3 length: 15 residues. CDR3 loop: CASSMTGRRDTEAFF. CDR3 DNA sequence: TGCGCCAGCAGCATGACAGGGCGTAGGGACACTGAAGCTTTCTTT.

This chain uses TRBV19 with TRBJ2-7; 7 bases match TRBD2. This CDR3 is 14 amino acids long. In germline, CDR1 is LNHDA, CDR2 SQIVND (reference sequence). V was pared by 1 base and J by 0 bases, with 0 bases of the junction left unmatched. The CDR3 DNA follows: TGTGCCAGTAGTATAGCTAGCGGCTCCTACGAGCAGTACTTC. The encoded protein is CASSIASGSYEQYF.

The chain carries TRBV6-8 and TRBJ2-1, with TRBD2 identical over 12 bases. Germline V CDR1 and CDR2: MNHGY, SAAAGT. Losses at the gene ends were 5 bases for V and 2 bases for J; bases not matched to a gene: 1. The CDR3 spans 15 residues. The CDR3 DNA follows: TGTGCCAGCAGTGGACTAGCGGGAACCTACAATGAGCAGTTCTTC. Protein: CASSGLAGTYNEQFF.

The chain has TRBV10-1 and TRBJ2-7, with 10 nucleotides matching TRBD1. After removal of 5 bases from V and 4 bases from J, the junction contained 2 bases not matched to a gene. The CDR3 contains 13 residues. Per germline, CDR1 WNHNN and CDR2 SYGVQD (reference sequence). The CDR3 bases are TGCGCCAGCAGTTCGGGACAGGGGTACGAGCAGTACTTC. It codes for CASSSGQGYEQYF.

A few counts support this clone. Here the CDR3 DNA reads TGTGCCAGCAGTGGGAAGACAGGGTACGAGCAGTACTTC. Its translation: CASSGKTGYEQYF. The J gene is TRBJ2-7, the V gene TRBV6-1; TRBD1 matches 7 bases. The length of the CDR3 is 13 residues. Looked up from germline, CDR1 is MNHNS and CDR2 is SASEGT. V gave up 4 bases and J gave up 4 bases; unmatched junction bases: 4.

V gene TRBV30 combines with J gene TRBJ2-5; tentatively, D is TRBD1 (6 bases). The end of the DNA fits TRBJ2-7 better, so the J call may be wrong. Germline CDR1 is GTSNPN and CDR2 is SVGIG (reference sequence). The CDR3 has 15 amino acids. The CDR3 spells CAWTDDRDTPYEQYF. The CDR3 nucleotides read TGTGCCTGGACCGACGACCGGGACACTCCCTACGAGCAGTACTTC.

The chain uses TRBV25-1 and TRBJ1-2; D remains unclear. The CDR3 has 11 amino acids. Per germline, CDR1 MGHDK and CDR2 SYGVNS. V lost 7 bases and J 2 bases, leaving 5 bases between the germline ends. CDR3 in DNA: TGTGCCAGCATTTCGAACTATGGCTACACCTTC. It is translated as CASISNYGYTF.

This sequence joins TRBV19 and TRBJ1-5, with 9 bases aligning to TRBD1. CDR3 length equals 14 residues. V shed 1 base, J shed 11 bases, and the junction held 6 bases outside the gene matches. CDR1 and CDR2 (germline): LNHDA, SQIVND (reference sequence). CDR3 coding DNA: TGTGCCAGTAGTATAGGGACAGGGGCGGCAGCCCAGCATTTT. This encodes CASSIGTGAAAQHF.

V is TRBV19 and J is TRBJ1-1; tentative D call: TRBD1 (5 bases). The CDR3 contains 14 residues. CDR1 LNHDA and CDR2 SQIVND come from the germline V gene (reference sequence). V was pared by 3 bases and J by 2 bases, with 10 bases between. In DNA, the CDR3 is TGTGCCAGTAGTATGGTGGGACTCAACACTGAAGCTTTCTTT. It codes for CASSMVGLNTEAFF.

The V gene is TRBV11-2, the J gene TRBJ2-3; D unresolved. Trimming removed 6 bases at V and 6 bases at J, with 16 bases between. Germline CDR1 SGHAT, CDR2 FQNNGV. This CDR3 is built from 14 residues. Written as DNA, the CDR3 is TGTGCCAGCAGTTCCCTCGGAGTCCCCGATACGCAGTATTTT. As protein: CASSSLGVPDTQYF.

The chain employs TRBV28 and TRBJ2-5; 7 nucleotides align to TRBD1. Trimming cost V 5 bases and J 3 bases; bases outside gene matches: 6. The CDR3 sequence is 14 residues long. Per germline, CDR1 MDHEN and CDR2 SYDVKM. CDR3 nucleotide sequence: TGTGCCAGCAGTCCTCGACAGGGTAAAGAGACCCAGTACTTC. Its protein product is CASSPRQGKETQYF.